This T cell receptor beta chain was sequenced during a study of T cell repertoires in cytomegalovirus infection. The CDR3 consists of 15 residues. The V end lost 0 bases, the J end lost 4 bases, and 13 bases lay between the germline ends. The germline gives CDR1 LGHNA, CDR2 YSLEER. Using its own MiXCR run on the reads, TCRdb lists one record per CDR3 protein. The sample lists some 500,000 distinct CDR3 sequences; 30% to 40% were seen once. On this clonotype itself: What it recognizes is unknown.

The material sequenced was cultured PBMCs, taken from culture after CMV antigen stimulation. The source is a human donor in good health (CMV status not recorded). Some clones in this sample may be carry-over from other donors' samples. V is TRBV4-3 and J is TRBJ2-7; no reliable D call. The DNA for the CDR3 is TGCGCCAGCAGCCAAGAGGAAGGCTACCGATACGAGCAGTACTTC. Amino acid sequence: CASSQEEGYRYEQYF.